This passage covers 21 T cell receptor beta chains from one sample sequenced in a study of blood T cell repertoires in COVID-19. Profiling relied on immunoSEQ multiplex PCR, and the TCRdb table lists in-frame clones only, not all of them. The sample includes approximately 90,000 clones, over 60% of them seen just once. Sequenced material: peripheral blood. The receptors originated from a human donor in a cohort sampled during active COVID-19.

As DNA, the CDR3 is TGTGCCAGCAGCCTAAAGGGGTACGAGCAGTACTTC. As protein: CASSLKGYEQYF. The V call is TRBV21-1, the J call TRBJ2-7; TRBD1 is the table's D call, not checked against the DNA. TRBV21-1 is listed as a pseudogene. CDR3 size: 12 residues.

The rearrangement joins TRBV7-2 to TRBJ2-3; 7 bases agree with TRBD1. The V segment lost 5 bases and the J segment 9 bases; nucleotides outside the gene matches: 11. This CDR3 is built from 14 residues. CDR1 and CDR2 (germline): SGHTA, FQGNSA. CDR3 coding DNA: TGTGCCAGCAGCATCCGGGACAGAAAGAGGACGCAGTATTTT. Translating gives CASSIRDRKRTQYF.

The J gene is TRBJ1-1, the V gene TRBV7-8, with 9 bases that match TRBD1. From germline, CDR1 is SGHVS and CDR2 FQNEAQ. The CDR3 sequence is 14 residues long. With V trimmed by 1 base and J by 12 bases, 9 bases remained unmatched. This CDR3 is CASSLGGPGTGTFF. CDR3 sequence (DNA): TGTGCCAGCAGCTTAGGGGGGCCCGGGACAGGGACTTTCTTT.

The gene calls are TRBV9 and TRBJ1-4, with D perhaps matching TRBD1 (5 bases). This CDR3 has 15 amino acids. V lost 4 bases and J lost 6, with 16 bases in between. Germline assignment: CDR1 SGDLS and CDR2 YYNGEE. CDR3 coding DNA: TGTGCCAGCAGCCCTCGGTCAGGGAAGGATGAAAAACTGTTTTTT. Protein sequence: CASSPRSGKDEKLFF.

The rearrangement joins TRBV30 to TRBJ2-7; D uncertain. This CDR3 has 14 residues. The germline gives CDR1 GTSNPN, CDR2 SVGIG (reference sequence). The germline V and J ends were trimmed by 8 bases and 3 bases, with 20 bases remaining between them. For the CDR3, the DNA is TGTGCCGGAGCTACCGAGGAAAGAGACTACGAGCAGTACTTC. It encodes CAGATEERDYEQYF.

The V call is TRBV5-6, the J call TRBJ2-7, with D possibly matching TRBD2 (6 bases). CDR3 size: 16 residues. Per the germline V gene, CDR1 is SGHDT and CDR2 is YYEEEE. Trimming stripped 4 bases from V and 2 bases from J, with 19 bases between. This CDR3 reads CASSLLSGTGTYEQYF. CDR3 coding DNA: TGTGCCAGCAGCCTCCTATCCGGGACTGGAACCTACGAGCAGTACTTC.

The gene calls are TRBV18 and TRBJ2-5, with 7 bases aligning to TRBD1. This CDR3 has 14 amino acids. Trimming took 1 base from V and 5 from J; bases not matched to a gene: 4. Germline CDR1 KGHSH, CDR2 LQKENI. CDR3 residues: CASSPRQGLETQYF. CDR3 DNA sequence: TGTGCCAGCTCACCACGACAGGGCTTGGAGACCCAGTACTTC.

This sequence joins TRBV6-6 and TRBJ1-1; a weak D match, TRBD1 (5 bases). The V gene's germline CDR1 is MNHNY and CDR2 SVGAGI (reference sequence). V was cut by 10 bases and J by 5 bases, with 23 bases left in between. This CDR3 has 15 amino acids. The CDR3 sequence is CATYSTGGVDTEAFF. Written as DNA, the CDR3 is TGTGCCACCTACTCCACGGGAGGGGTAGATACTGAAGCTTTCTTT.

V usage is TRBV28 and J usage is TRBJ2-7; TRBD2 aligns across 8 bases. Germline CDR1 MDHEN, CDR2 SYDVKM. The CDR3 is made up of 15 amino acids. With V trimmed by 7 bases and J by 0 bases, 8 bases remained unmatched. The CDR3 spells CASTPGGLVSYEQYF. Here the CDR3 DNA reads TGTGCCAGCACCCCGGGGGGACTAGTCTCCTACGAGCAGTACTTC.

This clone was recorded a few times. V and J are TRBV9 and TRBJ1-3; D call uncertain. The CDR3 extends over 16 amino acids. V gave up 1 base and J gave up 0 bases, with 11 bases separating them. In germline, CDR1 is SGDLS, CDR2 YYNGEE. CDR3 protein: CASSVNPQVSGNTIYF. The CDR3 DNA follows: TGTGCCAGCAGCGTAAATCCACAAGTCTCTGGAAACACCATATATTTT.

V usage is TRBV4-3 and J usage is TRBJ1-1, with a tentative D call TRBD1 (6 bases). V was cut by 4 bases and J by 7 bases, with 7 bases left in between. This CDR3 comprises 11 residues. Per the germline V gene, CDR1 is LGHNA and CDR2 is YSLEER. CDR3 nucleotide sequence: TGCGCCAGCAGCCTAGGGGGTGAAGCTTTCTTT. Translated, it gives CASSLGGEAFF.

The chain joins TRBV7-2 to TRBJ2-5; TRBD1 matches at 9 bases. The V segment lost 4 bases and the J segment 1 base; nucleotides outside the gene matches: 4. The CDR3 covers 15 residues. Germline V gene lookup returns CDR1 SGHTA and CDR2 FQGNSA. As DNA, the CDR3 is TGTGCCAGCAGCTCATGGACAGGGGCCCAAGAGACCCAGTACTTC. Its protein is CASSSWTGAQETQYF.

There are a few counts of this clone. The V call is TRBV5-5, the J call TRBJ2-7, with 8 bases that match TRBD1. This CDR3 contains 15 residues. Germline V gene lookup returns CDR1 SGHKS and CDR2 YYEKEE (reference sequence). Trimming at V came to 4 bases and at J to 0 bases, leaving 6 bases not matched to a gene. The CDR3 loop is CASSRDRGHSYEQYF. CDR3 DNA sequence: TGTGCCAGCAGCCGAGACAGGGGCCACTCCTACGAGCAGTACTTC.

In this sample, this clone turned up once. V gene TRBV19 combines with J gene TRBJ1-4; D possibly corresponds to TRBD1 (5 bases). Germline CDR1 is LNHDA and CDR2 is SQIVND (reference sequence). This CDR3 has 16 amino acids. Trimming took 5 bases from V and 0 from J, leaving 13 bases between them. The CDR3 region is CASSGARAATNEKLFF. The CDR3 nucleotides are TGTGCCAGTAGTGGGGCCAGGGCCGCAACTAATGAAAAACTGTTTTTT.

In DNA, the CDR3 is TGTGCCAGCAGCGATACAGGCCGTGAGGCCACCGGGGAGCTGTTTTTT. Its translation: CASSDTGREATGELFF. V gene TRBV11-2 combines with J gene TRBJ2-2, with D possibly being TRBD1 (5 bases). V was shortened by 5 bases and J by 4 bases, with 17 bases between the two germline ends. The germline CDR1 and CDR2 sequences are SGHAT and FQNNGV. There are 16 residues in the CDR3.

The chain has TRBV7-3 and TRBJ1-1; 9 nucleotides line up with TRBD1. CDR3 length: 13 residues. Trimming removed 9 bases from V and 5 bases from J; junction bases left unmatched: 7. In germline, CDR1 is SGHTA, CDR2 FQGTGA. The CDR3 sequence: CASRKTGGTEAFF. The DNA for the CDR3 is TGTGCCAGTCGCAAGACAGGGGGGACTGAAGCTTTCTTT.

The V and J genes are TRBV28 and TRBJ2-7; D is perhaps TRBD2 (6 bases). This CDR3 contains 14 residues. Germline values: CDR1 MDHEN, CDR2 SYDVKM. The V end lost 5 bases, the J end lost 6 bases, and 17 bases lay between the germline ends. The CDR3 nucleotides are TGTGCCAGCAGTCAACCTAACCAGGGAGGCGAGCAGTACTTC. It specifies CASSQPNQGGEQYF.

The chain employs TRBV18 and TRBJ1-2, with 8 bases that match TRBD1. The CDR3 has 14 residues. CDR1 and CDR2 (germline): KGHSH, LQKENI. V was pared by 3 bases and J by 1 base, with 1 base of the junction left unmatched. CDR3 protein: CASSPTGDNYGYTF. The CDR3 nucleotides are TGTGCCAGCTCACCGACAGGGGATAACTATGGCTACACCTTC.

CDR3 in amino acids: CASSQGTGTGSNEQFF. The CDR3 bases are TGCGCCAGCAGCCAAGGGACCGGGACAGGGAGTAATGAGCAGTTCTTC. The chain joins TRBV4-1 to TRBJ2-1, with 9 bases aligning to TRBD1. The CDR3 has 16 amino acids. From germline, CDR1 is MGHRA and CDR2 YSYEKL. V lost 1 base to trimming and J lost 7 bases; unmatched junction nucleotides: 8.

The CDR3 nucleotides read TGTGCCTGGAGGACAACAGGGGGCTCGGCTAACTATGGCTACACCTTC. The encoded protein is CAWRTTGGSANYGYTF. The chain uses TRBV30 and TRBJ1-2; 9 positions match TRBD1. V lost 3 bases to trimming and J lost 0 bases; unmatched junction nucleotides: 8. Germline assignment: CDR1 GTSNPN and CDR2 SVGIG (reference sequence). The CDR3 totals 16 residues.

J is TRBJ2-1 and V is TRBV7-2, with a weak D call TRBD1 (5 bases). From germline, CDR1 is SGHTA and CDR2 FQGNSA. V lost 4 bases to trimming and J lost 2 bases, with 15 bases between them. The CDR3 sequence is 16 residues long. The CDR3 loop is CASSSRPLGAYNEQFF. In nucleotides, the CDR3 is TGTGCCAGCAGCTCCCGGCCCCTAGGGGCCTACAATGAGCAGTTCTTC.